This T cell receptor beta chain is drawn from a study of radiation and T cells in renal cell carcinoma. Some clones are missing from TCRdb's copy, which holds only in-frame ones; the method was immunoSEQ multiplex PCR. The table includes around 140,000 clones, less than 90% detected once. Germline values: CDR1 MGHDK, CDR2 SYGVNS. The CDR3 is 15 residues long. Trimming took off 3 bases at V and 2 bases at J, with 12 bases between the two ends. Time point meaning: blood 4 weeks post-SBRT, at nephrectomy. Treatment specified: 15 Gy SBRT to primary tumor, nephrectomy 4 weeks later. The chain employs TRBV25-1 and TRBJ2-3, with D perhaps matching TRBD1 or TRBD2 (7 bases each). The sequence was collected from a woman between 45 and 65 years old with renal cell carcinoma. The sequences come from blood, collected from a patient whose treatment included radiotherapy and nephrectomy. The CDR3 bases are TGTGCCAGCAGTGAGGGGGGGACAGCCACAGATACGCAGTATTTT. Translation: CASSEGGTATDTQYF.